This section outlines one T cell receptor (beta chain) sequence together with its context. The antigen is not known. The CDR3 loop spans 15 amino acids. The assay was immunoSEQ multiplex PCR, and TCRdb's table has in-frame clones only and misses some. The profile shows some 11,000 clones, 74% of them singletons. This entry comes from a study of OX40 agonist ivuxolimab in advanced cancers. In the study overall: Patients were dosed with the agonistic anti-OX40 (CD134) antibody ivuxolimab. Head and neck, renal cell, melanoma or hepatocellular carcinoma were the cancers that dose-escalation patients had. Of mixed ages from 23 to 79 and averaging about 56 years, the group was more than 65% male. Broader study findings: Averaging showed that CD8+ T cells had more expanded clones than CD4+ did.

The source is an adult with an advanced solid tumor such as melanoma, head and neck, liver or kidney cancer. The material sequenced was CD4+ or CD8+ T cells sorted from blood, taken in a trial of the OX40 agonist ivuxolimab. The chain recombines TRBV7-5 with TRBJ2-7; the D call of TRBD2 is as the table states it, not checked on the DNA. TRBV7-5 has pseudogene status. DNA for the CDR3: TGTGCCAGAAAAGAGTTAGAGCGCAACTCCTACGAGCAGTACTTC. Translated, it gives CARKELERNSYEQYF.